This T cell receptor beta chain was documented in a study of blood T cell repertoires in COVID-19. About the study: Acute and convalescent COVID-19 samples came from the United States, Italy and Spain. T cells, B-cell-depleted T cells, or PBMCs supplied cDNA or gDNA.

As processed by the authors: Using reference gene primer amplification, nucleated cell counts were estimated. Sequencing was performed with immunoSEQ multiplex PCR; in TCRdb, only in-frame clones are kept and a portion is missing. The V and J calls and clone size are taken from that table; D and trimming were inferred from the DNA. The data hold approximately 250,000 clones, with 86% observed a single time. The CDR3 sequence is 21 residues long. Sequenced: peripheral blood. The clonotype was recovered from a man aged 30 to 45 who had recovered from COVID-19. J is TRBJ1-3 and V is TRBV21-1; the DNA was not used to check the table's D call, TRBD1. TRBV21-1 is classified as a pseudogene. CDR3 sequence reads: CASSKGPPTTRNRHSGNTIYF. The CDR3 nucleotides read TGTGCCAGCAGCAAAGGACCTCCCACGACGCGAAACAGACACTCTGGAAACACCATATATTTT.